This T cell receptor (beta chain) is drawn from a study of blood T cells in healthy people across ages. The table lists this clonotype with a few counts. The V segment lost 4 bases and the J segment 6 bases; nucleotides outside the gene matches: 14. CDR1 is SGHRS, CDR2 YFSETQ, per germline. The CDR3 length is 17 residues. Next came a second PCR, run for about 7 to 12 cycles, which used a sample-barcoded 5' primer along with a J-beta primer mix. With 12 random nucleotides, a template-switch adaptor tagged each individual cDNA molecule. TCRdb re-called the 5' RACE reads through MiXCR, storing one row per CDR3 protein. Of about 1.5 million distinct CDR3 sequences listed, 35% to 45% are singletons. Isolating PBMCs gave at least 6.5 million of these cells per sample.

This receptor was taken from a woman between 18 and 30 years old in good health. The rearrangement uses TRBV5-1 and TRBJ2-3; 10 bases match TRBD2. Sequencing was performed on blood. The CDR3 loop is CASSLRTSGIGPDTQYF. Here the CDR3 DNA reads TGCGCCAGCAGCCTTCGCACTAGCGGGATTGGACCCGATACGCAGTATTTT.